This TCR beta chain was profiled in a study of siplizumab effects on memory and regulatory T cells. General observations from the study: In roughly 80-95% of proliferating CD4+ or CD8+ clones, a naive or memory phenotype could not be assigned. With siplizumab, mappable alloreactive CD4+ clones averaged around 65% Treg-derived, versus more than 25% in controls.

V was pared by 4 bases and J by 4 bases, with 4 bases of the junction left unmatched. The CDR3 extends over 13 amino acids. CDR1 SGDLS and CDR2 YYNGEE come from the germline V gene. As regards this clone: Its cognate antigen is unknown.

Each sample had roughly 10^5 TCR templates assayed. This table comes from immunoSEQ multiplex PCR, and its TCRdb copy is limited to in-frame clones, with some not included. This table holds some 81,000 clones, 95% found once. Sequencing used CD8+ T cells sorted from blood. The TCR originated in a human donor in good health. The chain combines TRBV9 with TRBJ1-1; 7 bases are a match to TRBD1. CDR3 DNA: TGTGCCAGCAGCCTGCAGGGGGGCACTGAAGCTTTCTTT. Encoded protein: CASSLQGGTEAFF.